Listed here are 2 T cell receptor beta chains from one sample, sequenced in a study of tumor-infiltrating lymphocytes in primary liver carcinoma (TCRdb year 2017). TCRdb shows the sequencer as Illumina HiSeq 2500. A constant-region primer and ProtoScript II reverse transcriptase were used to reverse-transcribe TCRbeta-specific cDNA from roughly 0.55 ug total RNA. TCRbeta libraries were built with three nested multiplex PCR rounds, a slightly modified ARM-PCR procedure. The first two PCR rounds used multiplex TRBV1-TRBV30 forward primers with a Cbeta reverse primer, each for about 10 cycles. TCRdb trimmed the raw reads at Q25, called clones with MiXCR and kept productive beta chains. Each entry is one CDR3 protein sequence, shown with its most common DNA and genes. The sample table records approximately 46,000 distinct CDR3 sequences; 60% to 80% of these occur just once. The ten largest account for around two fifths of the sample.

Total RNA and DNA were co-extracted without cell sorting from around 20-30 mg of bulk tissue using the AllPrep DNA/RNA mini kit. Material: tumor-adjacent normal liver tissue. The source of these receptors is a woman under 40 with primary liver carcinoma and hepatitis B virus infection.

In the case of this clonotype: At one end the junction does not follow the germline gene, possibly because of a read error. This chain joins TRBV10-3 and TRBJ1-1; D gene ambiguous. The CDR3 covers 14 residues. Germline CDR1 reads ENHRY; CDR2 reads SYGVKD. CDR3 residues: CAISEAGYDTEVFF. The CDR3 nucleotides read TGTGCCATCAGTGAGGCGGGCTATGACACTGAAGTTTTCTTT.

This clonotype was counted a few times. Since no conserved phenylalanine or tryptophan closes the CDR3, a read error is the likely cause. The chain employs TRBV11-2 and TRBJ2-1; TRBD1 or TRBD2 may be the D gene (5 bases each). This CDR3 is 14 amino acids long. Looked up from germline, CDR1 is SGHAT and CDR2 is FQNNGV. CDR3 DNA sequence: TGTGCCAGCAGCCATCGAGGGGCTTACAATGAACAGTTCTTA. Its protein is CASSHRGAYNEQFL.